This TCR beta chain was documented in a study of T cells after yellow fever vaccination. Study overall: Those fractions that held only low numbers of cells were prepared using the SMART-Seq v4 Ultra Low Input RNA kit. Points from the study as a whole: It was a weaker secondary response, yet one that peaked faster, at day 5 versus 15.

TCRdb recomputed calls from the 5' RACE reads with MiXCR, one row per CDR3 protein. Of 550,000 to 750,000 distinct CDR3 sequences in the sample, approximately 12% were seen once. The table lists this clonotype with a few counts. The antigen is not known. This CDR3 contains 14 residues. Looked up from germline, CDR1 is SQVTM and CDR2 is ANQGSEA. Trimming pared 1 base from V and 7 bases from J, leaving 17 bases between. This sequence originates from a man aged 25 to 40 who received the YFV17D yellow fever vaccine. Material: PBMCs, obtained on the day of the yellow fever booster vaccination. The chain is built from TRBV29-1 and TRBJ2-7; perhaps D is TRBD1 or TRBD2 (6 bases each). As DNA, the CDR3 is TGCAGCGTTGAAGGGGGGGCTGTTAGGGGGGAGCAGTACTTC. Its protein product is CSVEGGAVRGEQYF.